Presented here are 20 T cell receptor beta chains from one specimen sequenced in a study of blood T cell repertoires in COVID-19. Repertoires were generated with immunoSEQ multiplex PCR, while TCRdb's copy carries only in-frame clones and drops some. Of roughly 300,000 clones in the sample, nearly 90% were seen once. Source material: peripheral blood. The source is a woman in her 30s with COVID-19, enrolled during active disease.

The chain combines TRBV2 with TRBJ2-5; 13 bases align to TRBD2. The CDR3 has 15 residues. The trim removed 6 bases at V and 7 bases at J, leaving 8 bases unmatched. CDR1 is SNHLY and CDR2 is FYNNEI in the germline V gene. For the CDR3, the DNA is TGTGCCAGCAGAGGACTAGCGGGGGCTTTTGGGACCCAGTACTTC. Protein: CASRGLAGAFGTQYF.

V is TRBV10-3 and J is TRBJ1-1, with 7 bases aligning to TRBD1. The V gene's germline CDR1 is ENHRY and CDR2 SYGVKD. The CDR3 runs to 13 residues. With V trimmed by 10 bases and J by 0 bases, 5 bases remained unmatched. The CDR3 sequence is CATQTGLNTEAFF. As DNA, the CDR3 is TGTGCCACCCAGACAGGGTTGAACACTGAAGCTTTCTTT.

The gene calls are TRBV4-3 and TRBJ1-2, with TRBD1 matching over 8 bases. Germline V gives CDR1 LGHNA, CDR2 YSLEER. This CDR3 is built from 16 residues. J was trimmed by 4 bases and V by 5 bases; bases with no gene match: 12. For the CDR3, the DNA is TGCGCCAGCAGCAACCGGGACAGGCGCCATTCCTATGGCTACACCTTC. Translation gives CASSNRDRRHSYGYTF.

The chain recombines TRBV7-8 with TRBJ1-3, with D uncertain. Germline assignment: CDR1 SGHVS and CDR2 FQNEAQ. CDR3 length equals 14 residues. Trimming pared 5 bases from V and 4 bases from J, leaving 12 bases between. The CDR3 reads CASSPSLLGNTIYF. The CDR3 coding sequence is TGTGCCAGCAGCCCGTCGCTACTGGGAAACACCATATATTTT.

This chain joins TRBV2 and TRBJ2-5, with D perhaps matching TRBD1 (6 bases). Trimming took off 7 bases at V and 1 base at J, with 10 bases between the two ends. This CDR3 comprises 13 residues. Germline CDR1 and CDR2: SNHLY and FYNNEI. The CDR3 nucleotides read TGTGCCAGCAACGGACAGCTCCAAGAGACCCAGTACTTC. This encodes CASNGQLQETQYF.

This chain joins TRBV6-1 and TRBJ2-1; D not certain. V lost 6 bases and J 0 bases, leaving 15 bases between the germline ends. Germline V gene data show CDR1 as MNHNS and CDR2 as SASEGT. This CDR3 is 16 amino acids long. CDR3 coding DNA: TGTGCCAGCAGGGAACTAAGCGTAAGCTCCTACAATGAGCAGTTCTTC. Translating it yields CASRELSVSSYNEQFF.

The chain is built from TRBV12-5 and TRBJ2-5; 8 bases match TRBD1. CDR1 is LGHNT, CDR2 FRNRAP, per germline. After removal of 1 base from V and 5 bases from J, the junction contained 6 bases not matched to a gene. The CDR3 loop spans 15 amino acids. The CDR3 is CASGLGQGNGETQYF. The CDR3 region has the DNA TGTGCTAGTGGTTTGGGACAGGGGAACGGCGAGACCCAGTACTTC.

The chain joins TRBV3-1 (or the pseudogene TRBV3-2) to TRBJ2-5; no clear D gene. Germline values: CDR1 LGHDT, CDR2 YNNKEL (reference sequence). The CDR3 runs to 11 residues. V lost 1 base and J lost 14, with 11 bases in between. The CDR3 DNA follows: TGTGCCAGCAGCCAAGGTGCGTCGAGCTACTTC. Translated, it gives CASSQGASSYF.

The CDR3 DNA reads TGTGCCAGCAGCTTAGGAAGCCCTATGAAGAAACTGTTTTTT. Amino acid sequence: CASSLGSPMKKLFF. The chain links TRBV7-9 to TRBJ1-4; D unresolved. CDR1 is SEHNR, CDR2 FQNEAQ, per germline (reference sequence). The CDR3 loop spans 14 amino acids. With 1 base removed from V and 11 bases from J, the gap between germline ends came to 14 bases.

The genes are TRBV7-9 and TRBJ2-1; 12 bases agree with TRBD1. This CDR3 has 15 amino acids. Per germline, CDR1 SEHNR and CDR2 FQNEAQ (reference sequence). V lost 1 base and J lost 8; bases outside the gene matches: 3. The CDR3 nucleotides are TGTGCCAGCAGCTTAGAGGGACAGGGGGCTCATGAGCAGTTCTTC. Its protein product is CASSLEGQGAHEQFF.

The chain joins TRBV13 to TRBJ2-7; 10 bases match TRBD1. With V trimmed by 0 bases and J by 4 bases, 9 bases remained unmatched. Germline V CDR1 and CDR2: PRHDT, FYEKMQ (reference sequence). CDR3 length: 17 amino acids. This CDR3 is CASSLGGSGQGLYEQYF. CDR3 in DNA: TGTGCCAGCAGCTTAGGCGGGTCGGGACAGGGGTTGTACGAGCAGTACTTC.

The rearrangement uses TRBV19 and TRBJ1-3; D gene ambiguous. The CDR3 runs 14 residues. Germline V gene data show CDR1 as LNHDA and CDR2 as SQIVND (reference sequence). Trimming removed 5 bases from V and 0 bases from J, with 8 bases in between. The DNA for the CDR3 is TGTGCCAGTAGTGTGGTCTACTCTGGAAACACCATATATTTT. Translated: CASSVVYSGNTIYF.

The chain has TRBV7-9 and TRBJ1-6, with 7 bases lining up with TRBD1. Trimming removed 5 bases from V and 9 bases from J; junction bases left unmatched: 7. Per the germline V gene, CDR1 is SEHNR and CDR2 is FQNEAQ (reference sequence). CDR3 length: 14 amino acids. The CDR3 here is CASSPYGQASPLHF. The CDR3 nucleotides are TGTGCCAGCAGCCCATACGGACAGGCTTCACCCCTCCACTTT. Complete variable domain (other parts from reference TRBV7-9 and TRBJ1-6): DTGVSQNPRHKITKRGQNVTFRCDPISEHNRLYWYRQTLGQGPEFLTYFQNEAQLEKSRLLSDRFSAERPKGSFSTLEIQRTEQGDSAMYLCASSPYGQASPLHFGNGTRLTVT.

The chain links TRBV2 to TRBJ1-5; 12 bases match TRBD1. The length of the CDR3 is 17 residues. CDR1 and CDR2 from the germline V gene are SNHLY and FYNNEI. V lost 6 bases to trimming and J lost 5 bases; unmatched junction nucleotides: 11. This chain's CDR3 is CASSRRPGTGGHQPQHF. DNA of the CDR3: TGTGCCAGCAGCCGCCGTCCCGGGACAGGGGGCCATCAGCCCCAGCATTTT.

V and J are TRBV4-1 and TRBJ1-1; TRBD1 might be the D (5 bases). This CDR3 region has 13 residues. Germline loops: CDR1 MGHRA, CDR2 YSYEKL. The V end was cut by 3 bases, the J end by 4 bases, with 9 bases between. As DNA, the CDR3 is TGCGCCAGCAGCCAGGGGCGCGTCACTGAAGCTTTCTTT. Its translation: CASSQGRVTEAFF.

The V and J genes are TRBV5-4 and TRBJ2-1, with 9 bases identical to TRBD1. This CDR3 spans 13 amino acids. The V gene's germline CDR1 is SGHNT and CDR2 YYREEE (reference sequence). With V trimmed by 6 bases and J by 10 bases, 8 bases remained unmatched. DNA of the CDR3: TGTGCCAGCAATGAACAGGGGGCCTCGGAGCAGTTCTTC. This encodes CASNEQGASEQFF. The variable domain in full, with the rest retrieved from reference TRBV5-4 and TRBJ2-1, is ETGVTQSPTHLIKTRGQQVTLRCSSQSGHNTVSWYQQALGQGPQFIFQYYREEENGRGNFPPRFSGLQFPNYSSELNVNALELDDSALYLCASNEQGASEQFFGPGTRLTVL.

In DNA, the CDR3 is TGTGCCAGCAGCATTACAAATCCGGGGGAGACCCAGTACTTC. This sequence encodes CASSITNPGETQYF. The chain joins TRBV5-6 to TRBJ2-5, with D maybe TRBD2 (5 bases). The CDR3 runs 14 residues. With 4 bases removed from V and 5 bases from J, the gap between germline ends came to 15 bases. Germline values: CDR1 SGHDT, CDR2 YYEEEE.

This clone was detected a few times. The chain combines TRBV6-2 or TRBV6-3 with TRBJ1-2; 7 nucleotides agree with TRBD1. The CDR3 is 15 amino acids. Germline V gives CDR1 MNHEY, CDR2 SVGEGT. Trimming at V came to 5 bases and at J to 1 base, leaving 7 bases not matched to a gene. The CDR3, as DNA: TGTGCCAGCAGTCGCCCCGGGACAGATAACTATGGCTACACCTTC. Amino acids: CASSRPGTDNYGYTF.

V gene TRBV4-1 combines with J gene TRBJ1-3; a weak D match, TRBD1 (5 bases). The germline CDR1 and CDR2 sequences are MGHRA and YSYEKL. This CDR3 has 18 residues. Trimming removed 0 bases at V and 1 base at J, with 16 bases between. The CDR3 region is CASSQDWGGTISGNTIYF. The CDR3 bases are TGCGCCAGCAGCCAAGACTGGGGGGGTACCATTTCTGGAAACACCATATATTTT.

With respect to this clone: The sample holds other DNA sequences that translate to the same CDR3. J is TRBJ2-5 and V is TRBV4-1, with 8 bases matching TRBD2. Per germline, CDR1 MGHRA and CDR2 YSYEKL. This CDR3 comprises 14 residues. Unmatched junction bases numbered 2, after V lost 1 base and J lost 4 bases. The CDR3: CASSQGTSGETQYF. CDR3 nucleotide sequence: TGCGCCAGCAGCCAAGGTACTAGCGGAGAGACCCAGTACTTC.